The 11 T cell receptor beta chains below were found in one sample sequenced in a study of blood T cell repertoires in COVID-19. Only in-frame clones appear in the TCRdb table, and some are missing; sequencing was by immunoSEQ multiplex PCR. The data show 120,000 to 150,000 clones, about 80% seen once. Material for sequencing was peripheral blood. The receptors stem from a man in his 60s with acute or convalescent COVID-19.

The chain carries TRBV6-1 and TRBJ2-1; 10 bases map to TRBD2. V lost 2 bases and J lost 7; bases outside the gene matches: 5. This CDR3 has 15 residues. CDR1 and CDR2 from the germline V gene are MNHNS and SASEGT. For the CDR3, the DNA is TGTGCCAGCAGTGAACTAGCGGGAGTGGGGAATGAGCAGTTCTTC. Translating it yields CASSELAGVGNEQFF.

The chain employs TRBV7-3 and TRBJ2-2; D is uncertain. Trimming removed 2 bases from V and 2 bases from J, with 6 bases in between. Germline assignment: CDR1 SGHTA and CDR2 FQGTGA. The CDR3 contains 14 residues. The CDR3 coding sequence is TGTGCCAGCAGCTTATCGGGTAACACCGGGGAGCTGTTTTTT. It translates to CASSLSGNTGELFF.

The V gene is TRBV5-6, the J gene TRBJ1-6; 11 bases map to TRBD1. Germline loops: CDR1 SGHDT, CDR2 YYEEEE. Trimming cost V 0 bases and J 7 bases; bases outside gene matches: 3. CDR3 length: 16 residues. The CDR3 loop reads CASSLEGTGGNSPLHF. The CDR3 bases are TGTGCCAGCAGCTTGGAGGGGACAGGGGGAAATTCACCCCTCCACTTT.

The chain combines TRBV12-3 or TRBV12-4 with TRBJ2-7, with TRBD2 matching over 7 bases. The CDR3 is made up of 13 amino acids. Trimming took 6 bases from V and 7 from J; bases not matched to a gene: 9. The CDR3 reads CASSRREANEQYF. CDR3 nucleotides: TGTGCCAGCAGCCGCCGGGAGGCAAATGAGCAGTACTTC.

This clone has just a few counts. The chain joins TRBV18 to TRBJ2-5, with D perhaps matching TRBD2 (6 bases). The V gene lost 3 bases and the J gene lost 5 bases, with 13 bases spanning the gap. The CDR3 runs to 14 residues. Germline loops: CDR1 KGHSH, CDR2 LQKENI. In DNA, the CDR3 is TGTGCCAGCTCACCCGGGAGTTCGGGGGAGACCCAGTACTTC. Protein product: CASSPGSSGETQYF.

The rearrangement uses TRBV6-2 or TRBV6-3 and TRBJ2-7; 11 nucleotides line up with TRBD2. Trimming cost V 0 bases and J 5 bases; bases outside gene matches: 9. Germline V CDR1 and CDR2: MNHEY, SVGEGT. The CDR3 length is 17 residues. In DNA form, the CDR3 reads TGTGCCAGCAGTTACTCTCTCCGAACTAGCGGGAGCCACGAGCAGTACTTC. Translation gives CASSYSLRTSGSHEQYF.

The chain recombines TRBV11-1 with TRBJ1-1, with TRBD1 identical over 7 bases. The CDR3 covers 13 residues. CDR1 and CDR2 from the germline V gene are SGHAT and FQDESV (reference sequence). The ends lost 6 bases at V and 3 bases at J; junction bases unmatched: 4. Written as DNA, the CDR3 is TGTGCCAGCAGGGGACAGCCGCACACTGAAGCTTTCTTT. This encodes CASRGQPHTEAFF.

This sequence joins TRBV6-5 and TRBJ2-1, with a possible D match to TRBD2 (5 bases). Germline CDR1 MNHEY, CDR2 SVGAGI. CDR3 length: 14 amino acids. Trimming left V 5 bases short and J 3 bases short, with 11 bases between. This CDR3 is CASSLVGSYNEQFF. Written as DNA, the CDR3 is TGTGCCAGCAGTCTTGTTGGGAGCTACAATGAGCAGTTCTTC.

V and J are TRBV7-9 and TRBJ1-5; TRBD1 is a possible D gene (5 bases). V was clipped by 5 bases and J by 1 base, with 12 bases between them. Looked up from germline, CDR1 is SEHNR and CDR2 is FQNEAQ (reference sequence). This CDR3 comprises 15 residues. CDR3 residues: CASSRGGESNQPQHF. The DNA of the CDR3 is TGTGCCAGCAGCCGGGGAGGGGAGAGCAATCAGCCCCAGCATTTT.

This clone was seen only once. V and J are TRBV6-6 and TRBJ1-3; TRBD1 might be the D (5 bases). This CDR3 spans 14 amino acids. With 2 bases removed from V and 1 base from J, the gap between germline ends came to 6 bases. The germline V gene encodes CDR1 MNHNY and CDR2 SVGAGI (reference sequence). The CDR3 DNA reads as TGTGCCAGCAGTTACGGGACTTCTGGAAACACCATATATTTT. Translation: CASSYGTSGNTIYF.

The table lists this clone with a count of one. The chain carries TRBV30 and TRBJ1-2; D unclear. Germline V CDR1 and CDR2: GTSNPN, SVGIG (reference sequence). This CDR3 is 11 amino acids long. Trimming removed 5 bases at V and 2 bases at J, with 6 bases between. The CDR3 DNA sequence: TGTGCCTGGGGAACAAACTATGGCTACACCTTC. Protein product: CAWGTNYGYTF.